Given below is one T cell receptor beta chain in context. CDR3 length: 13 residues. Germline V gene sequence: CDR1 MGHRA, CDR2 YSYEKL. Trimming shortened V by 4 bases and J by 7 bases, and 11 bases separated the two germline ends. Profiling relied on immunoSEQ multiplex PCR, and the TCRdb table lists in-frame clones only, not all of them. The repertoire consists of tens of thousands of clones, with almost 90% occurring once and the leading ten covering more than 1.5%. The data derive from a study of blood T cell repertoires in COVID-19. Turning to the study itself: PBMCs, B-cell-depleted T cells, or T cells provided the cDNA or gDNA that made up the material.

The source is a woman of 80 years or more with active or convalescent COVID-19. This rearrangement joins TRBV4-1 to TRBJ2-1, with D unresolved. Sequenced sample: peripheral blood. The CDR3 sequence: CASSRTSRNEQFF. The CDR3 coding sequence is TGCGCCAGCAGCCGCACCTCGCGAAATGAGCAGTTCTTC.